Following are 32 T cell receptor beta chains from one sample sequenced in a study of technical replicates of blood from four donors. Using immunoSEQ multiplex PCR, the repertoire was profiled, and TCRdb retains in-frame clones only, with some absent. The sample lists about 83,000 clones, roughly 96% seen once, with around 0.28% in the top ten. Sequencing was performed on T cells isolated from PBMCs. These receptors were taken from a human donor in good health.

The chain carries TRBV27 and TRBJ1-5; D remains unclear. The V and J ends lost 4 bases and 12 bases respectively, with 28 bases between them. CDR3 size: 17 residues. Germline V gene sequence: CDR1 MNHEY, CDR2 SMNVEV (reference sequence). CDR3 amino acids: CASSSKADTLRLGGQHF. CDR3 nucleotide sequence: TGTGCCAGCAGTTCGAAAGCAGATACCCTGAGGTTGGGAGGCCAGCATTTT.

V and J are TRBV9 and TRBJ2-2; unclear D gene. V lost 4 bases and J lost 10, with 8 bases in between. The CDR3 consists of 11 residues. Germline assignment: CDR1 SGDLS and CDR2 YYNGEE. Written as DNA, the CDR3 is TGTGCCAGCAGCACCGAGGTGGAGCTGTTTTTT. Its translation is CASSTEVELFF.

The chain joins TRBV29-1 to TRBJ2-7; the D is unclear. The V end was cut by 0 bases, the J end by 4 bases, with 7 bases between. In germline, CDR1 is SQVTM, CDR2 ANQGSEA. The CDR3 is made up of 12 amino acids. CDR3 sequence reads: CSVEDNSYEQYF. DNA for the CDR3: TGCAGCGTTGAAGATAACAGTTACGAGCAGTACTTC.

This chain joins TRBV19 and TRBJ1-5; 7 positions agree with TRBD1. This CDR3 comprises 15 residues. Per germline, CDR1 LNHDA and CDR2 SQIVND (reference sequence). V gave up 2 bases and J gave up 4 bases; unmatched junction bases: 5. CDR3 bases: TGTGCCAGTAGTATATCTGGGACAGCAAATCAGCCCCAGCATTTT. The encoded protein is CASSISGTANQPQHF. Complete variable domain (other parts from reference TRBV19 and TRBJ1-5): DGGITQSPKYLFRKEGQNVTLSCEQNLNHDAMYWYRQDPGQGLRLIYYSQIVNDFQKGDIAEGYSVSREKKESFPLTVTSAQKNPTAFYLCASSISGTANQPQHFGDGTRLSIL.

The chain carries TRBV6-1 and TRBJ2-7; 11 bases match TRBD1. This CDR3 comprises 15 residues. V shed 1 base, J shed 3 bases, and the junction held 2 bases outside the gene matches. From germline, CDR1 is MNHNS and CDR2 SASEGT. The CDR3 protein is CASSEVGTGGYEQYF. CDR3 DNA sequence: TGTGCCAGCAGTGAAGTGGGGACAGGGGGCTACGAGCAGTACTTC.

The chain recombines TRBV5-4 with TRBJ1-1; 8 bases map to TRBD1. This CDR3 spans 14 amino acids. Looked up from germline, CDR1 is SGHNT and CDR2 is YYREEE (reference sequence). V trimming: 9 bases; J trimming: 3 bases; junction bases outside the gene matches: 10. For the CDR3, the DNA is TGTGCCACCAATACGGGACAGGAAGACACTGAAGCTTTCTTT. Translation: CATNTGQEDTEAFF.

The chain combines TRBV9 with TRBJ1-1; D is unresolved. Trimming cost V 0 bases and J 4 bases, with 7 bases left between them. Germline V lookup: CDR1 SGDLS, CDR2 YYNGEE. This CDR3 is built from 13 residues. CDR3 bases: TGTGCCAGCAGCGTAGTCGCAGGCACTGAAGCTTTCTTT. It codes for CASSVVAGTEAFF.

The chain employs TRBV6-1 and TRBJ2-7; D is unclear. The CDR3 totals 12 residues. V was shortened by 2 bases and J by 4 bases, with 6 bases between the two germline ends. Germline V gene lookup returns CDR1 MNHNS and CDR2 SASEGT. The CDR3 DNA reads as TGTGCCAGCAGTGAAACAAGTTACGAGCAGTACTTC. Amino acids: CASSETSYEQYF.

This rearrangement joins TRBV6-5 to TRBJ1-2; a possible D gene is TRBD1 (5 bases). This CDR3 spans 13 amino acids. The V gene lost 6 bases and the J gene lost 4 bases, with 12 bases spanning the gap. The V gene's germline CDR1 is MNHEY and CDR2 SVGAGI. The CDR3 loop is CASRGGASYGYTF. As DNA, the CDR3 is TGTGCCAGCAGGGGAGGGGCTAGCTATGGCTACACCTTC.

The chain joins TRBV4-2 to TRBJ2-7; 9 positions agree with TRBD2. V lost 4 bases to trimming and J lost 9 bases; unmatched junction nucleotides: 10. The CDR3 covers 14 residues. Germline CDR1 and CDR2: LGHNA and YNFKEQ. The DNA of the CDR3 is TGTGCCAGCAGCCCCAACTTAGCGGGAGCCAGGCAGTACTTC. Protein: CASSPNLAGARQYF.

This chain connects TRBV9 to TRBJ2-1; 9 bases match TRBD2. The V gene's germline CDR1 is SGDLS and CDR2 YYNGEE. The CDR3 covers 16 residues. J gave up 2 bases and V 2 bases, and 5 bases lay outside the gene matches. The CDR3 loop reads CASSVSGSFTYNEQFF. The CDR3 nucleotides are TGTGCCAGCAGCGTTAGCGGGAGTTTCACCTACAATGAGCAGTTCTTC.

This chain links TRBV10-3 with TRBJ2-1; D is undetermined. The V gene's germline CDR1 is ENHRY and CDR2 SYGVKD. There are 14 residues in the CDR3. Trimming stripped 2 bases from V and 0 bases from J, with 5 bases between. The CDR3 reads CAISEGSSYNEQFF. CDR3 coding DNA: TGTGCCATCAGTGAGGGTAGCTCCTACAATGAGCAGTTCTTC.

This clone was seen a single time. The chain carries TRBV7-9 and TRBJ2-1, with a tentative D call TRBD1 (6 bases). The CDR3 runs 15 residues. V gave up 4 bases and J gave up 4 bases, with 14 bases separating them. Per the germline V gene, CDR1 is SEHNR and CDR2 is FQNEAQ (reference sequence). In DNA, the CDR3 is TGTGCCAGCAGCTCTGAGGGGGATTATTACAATGAGCAGTTCTTC. This codes for CASSSEGDYYNEQFF.

The chain employs TRBV5-6 and TRBJ1-1; 7 bases fit TRBD1. Germline V gene sequence: CDR1 SGHDT, CDR2 YYEEEE. The V segment lost 6 bases and the J segment 0 bases; nucleotides outside the gene matches: 11. This CDR3 is 16 amino acids long. This CDR3 is CASTPQGWIMNTEAFF. The CDR3 bases are TGTGCCAGCACCCCACAGGGGTGGATCATGAACACTGAAGCTTTCTTT.

This chain joins TRBV5-1 and TRBJ1-1, with D perhaps TRBD1 (6 bases). The CDR3 runs 15 residues. The V and J ends lost 0 bases and 1 base respectively, with 10 bases between them. The germline CDR1 and CDR2 sequences are SGHRS and YFSETQ. Written as DNA, the CDR3 is TGCGCCAGCAGCTTGGATACCAGGGGGAACACTGAAGCTTTCTTT. As protein: CASSLDTRGNTEAFF. The variable domain in full, completed from reference TRBV5-1 and TRBJ1-1, reads KAGVTQTPRYLIKTRGQQVTLSCSPISGHRSVSWYQQTPGQGLQFLFEYFSETQRNKGNFPGRFSGRQFSNSRSEMNVSTLELGDSALYLCASSLDTRGNTEAFFGQGTRLTVV.

This rearrangement joins TRBV9 to TRBJ2-7; 8 nucleotides align to TRBD1. The germline V gene encodes CDR1 SGDLS and CDR2 YYNGEE. The CDR3 totals 13 residues. V was clipped by 3 bases and J by 6 bases; unmatched bases: 5. As DNA, the CDR3 is TGTGCCAGCAGCGGACAGGGGCCAAGCGAGCAGTACTTC. Encoded protein: CASSGQGPSEQYF.

V gene TRBV7-9 combines with J gene TRBJ1-4; 9 bases are a match to TRBD1. CDR1 and CDR2 from the germline V gene are SEHNR and FQNEAQ (reference sequence). Trimming took 0 bases from V and 4 from J; bases not matched to a gene: 6. The CDR3 covers 17 residues. As DNA, the CDR3 is TGTGCCAGCAGCTTAGCGGGACCGGGACAGGGTAATGAAAAACTGTTTTTT. Its protein is CASSLAGPGQGNEKLFF.

The chain joins TRBV7-2 to TRBJ2-1; 11 bases match TRBD2. The V gene's germline CDR1 is SGHTA and CDR2 FQGNSA. There are 15 residues in the CDR3. The ends lost 3 bases at V and 8 bases at J; junction bases unmatched: 6. CDR3 DNA: TGTGCCAGCAGCTTTGGGACTAGCGGAGGGGATGAGCAGTTCTTC. Residues: CASSFGTSGGDEQFF.

The chain employs TRBV5-4 and TRBJ1-1; no definite D call. The V gene lost 4 bases and the J gene lost 3 bases, with 16 bases spanning the gap. Germline CDR1 reads SGHNT; CDR2 reads YYREEE (reference sequence). The CDR3 extends over 15 amino acids. CDR3 loop: CASSPKTVGHTEAFF. CDR3 nucleotides: TGTGCCAGCAGCCCAAAAACGGTGGGCCACACTGAAGCTTTCTTT.

This chain's CDR3 is CASSDERATNEKLFF. CDR3 coding DNA: TGTGCCAGCTCGGACGAGAGGGCAACTAATGAAAAACTGTTTTTT. The V call is TRBV19, the J call TRBJ1-4; D call uncertain. V lost 9 bases and J lost 0, with 14 bases in between. Germline CDR1 LNHDA, CDR2 SQIVND (reference sequence). The CDR3 has 15 residues.

The V gene is TRBV5-6, the J gene TRBJ2-1; 11 positions agree with TRBD2. The germline V gene encodes CDR1 SGHDT and CDR2 YYEEEE. V shed 5 bases and J 8 bases; nucleotides not matched to a gene: 6. This CDR3 is 14 amino acids long. The CDR3: CASSRLAGLDEQFF. CDR3 sequence (DNA): TGTGCCAGCAGTCGACTAGCGGGACTGGATGAGCAGTTCTTC.

The chain recombines TRBV7-6 with TRBJ2-7, with D maybe TRBD1 (6 bases). From germline, CDR1 is SGHVS and CDR2 FNYEAQ. The CDR3 runs to 14 residues. V gave up 3 bases and J gave up 4 bases, with 13 bases separating them. The CDR3 protein is CASSLAGAHYEQYF. The CDR3 DNA follows: TGTGCCAGCAGCTTGGCAGGGGCGCATTACGAGCAGTACTTC. Looking up the rest from reference TRBV7-6 and TRBJ2-7 gives the full variable domain: GAGVSQSPRYKVTKRGQDVALRCDPISGHVSLYWYRQALGQGPEFLTYFNYEAQQDKSGLPNDRFSAERPEGSISTLTIQRTEQRDSAMYRCASSLAGAHYEQYFGPGTRLTVT.

This chain links TRBV5-4 with TRBJ1-4; a weak D match, TRBD1 (5 bases). V dropped 2 bases and J dropped 6 bases, with 14 bases sitting between them. This CDR3 has 15 residues. Germline lookup yields CDR1 SGHNT and CDR2 YYREEE (reference sequence). The CDR3 DNA reads TGTGCCAGCAGCTTAACGGGGGTTGGGGATGAAAAACTGTTTTTT. This sequence encodes CASSLTGVGDEKLFF.

This chain uses TRBV7-2 with TRBJ1-2, with a weak D call TRBD1 (6 bases). In germline, CDR1 is SGHTA, CDR2 FQGNSA. V dropped 2 bases and J dropped 3 bases, with 10 bases sitting between them. The CDR3 is 14 residues long. In nucleotides, the CDR3 is TGTGCCAGCAGCTTACAACAGGGCTACTATGGCTACACCTTC. The encoded protein is CASSLQQGYYGYTF.

The V gene is TRBV19, the J gene TRBJ1-1; 8 nucleotides align to TRBD1. The CDR3 consists of 14 residues. CDR1 and CDR2 from the germline V gene are LNHDA and SQIVND (reference sequence). V was pared by 10 bases and J by 4 bases, with 11 bases of the junction left unmatched. Here the CDR3 DNA reads TGTGCCACCCAAAGCGGACAGGGACCCACTGAAGCTTTCTTT. This translates into CATQSGQGPTEAFF.

The V call is TRBV28, the J call TRBJ1-5; 8 nucleotides align to TRBD1. The CDR3 length is 15 residues. The V segment lost 5 bases and the J segment 4 bases; nucleotides outside the gene matches: 7. Per the germline V gene, CDR1 is MDHEN and CDR2 is SYDVKM. The CDR3 sequence is CASSTGQGRNQPQHF. The CDR3, as DNA: TGTGCCAGCAGTACCGGACAGGGAAGGAATCAGCCCCAGCATTTT.

This clone has only one observation. The rearrangement links TRBV7-2 to TRBJ2-2; maybe TRBD2 (5 bases). V was trimmed by 1 base and J by 6 bases, leaving 6 bases between them. This CDR3 contains 13 residues. Looked up from germline, CDR1 is SGHTA and CDR2 is FQGNSA. CDR3 loop: CASSLVLAGELFF. DNA for the CDR3: TGTGCCAGCAGCTTAGTACTAGCCGGGGAGCTGTTTTTT. Complete variable domain (other parts from reference TRBV7-2 and TRBJ2-2): GAGVSQSPSNKVTEKGKDVELRCDPISGHTALYWYRQSLGQGLEFLIYFQGNSAPDKSGLPSDRFSAERTGGSVSTLTIQRTQQEDSAVYLCASSLVLAGELFFGEGSRLTVL.

The chain couples TRBV27 to TRBJ2-7, with 8 bases fitting TRBD2. The CDR3 has 13 residues. Germline CDR1 is MNHEY and CDR2 is SMNVEV (reference sequence). The trim removed 5 bases at V and 4 bases at J, leaving 4 bases unmatched. For the CDR3, the DNA is TGTGCCAGCAGTCCGGGGGGGGGATACGAGCAGTACTTC. Its translation: CASSPGGGYEQYF.

The rearrangement joins TRBV25-1 to TRBJ2-1; D is perhaps TRBD1 (6 bases). The germline CDR1 and CDR2 sequences are MGHDK and SYGVNS. V was shortened by 10 bases and J by 7 bases, with 14 bases between the two germline ends. There are 12 residues in the CDR3. The CDR3 nucleotides read TGTGCCACCTCGACAGGTATGAATGAGCAGTTCTTC. Amino acid sequence: CATSTGMNEQFF.

The rearrangement uses TRBV6-1 and TRBJ2-3; weak D call: TRBD2 (5 bases). The germline gives CDR1 MNHNS, CDR2 SASEGT. The length of the CDR3 is 15 residues. With 4 bases removed from V and 3 bases from J, the gap between germline ends came to 14 bases. CDR3 bases: TGTGCCAGCAGTGGGTCGGGGAGATGGACAGATACGCAGTATTTT. Encoded protein: CASSGSGRWTDTQYF.

CDR3 residues: CATSRVTGDTEAFF. CDR3 nucleotides: TGTGCCACCAGCAGAGTTACAGGGGACACTGAAGCTTTCTTT. This rearrangement joins TRBV15 to TRBJ1-1; 7 positions agree with TRBD1. Germline CDR1 reads LNHNV; CDR2 reads YYDKDF (reference sequence). The junction had 2 bases not matched to a gene; V was cut back by 1 base and J by 3 bases. This CDR3 comprises 14 residues.

The chain employs TRBV6-6 and TRBJ1-2; the match to TRBD1 covers 8 bases. This CDR3 contains 13 residues. Germline values: CDR1 MNHNY, CDR2 SVGAGI (reference sequence). J was trimmed by 4 bases and V by 7 bases; bases with no gene match: 5. CDR3 in amino acids: CASTTDRAYGYTF. DNA for the CDR3: TGTGCCAGCACCACGGACAGGGCCTATGGCTACACCTTC.